The rows below give T cell receptor beta chains drawn from one sample of a study of blood T cells in healthy people across ages. TCRdb re-analysed the 5' RACE reads in MiXCR, keeping a single row per CDR3 protein. There are 1,100,000 or so distinct CDR3 sequences in the sample; 45% occur only once, and around 18% lies in the top ten. The sequencing input was blood. All receptors come from an older woman in good health. CDR3s include the opening cysteine and the closing phenylalanine or tryptophan. A D gene is named only where the DNA matches it firmly. Part of the rows lack a size; the others show once, few, many or a class for expanded clones.

d_call | j_call | v_call | clone_size | cdr3_nt | cdr3_aa
NA | TRBJ2-7 | TRBV7-9 | NA | TGTGCCAGCAGCCCAGGAGGGGGCGGGAACGAGCAGTACTTC | CASSPGGGGNEQYF
TRBD1 | TRBJ2-3 | TRBV29-1 | NA | TGCAGCGTTGAAGATCCGGGACAGGGGACAGATACGCAGTATTTT | CSVEDPGQGTDTQYF
NA | TRBJ2-2 | TRBV20-1 | NA | TGCAGTGCCTCAGACCGGGCTTGGGACACCGGGGAGCTGTTTTTT | CSASDRAWDTGELFF
NA | TRBJ2-6 | TRBV7-8 | few | TGTGCCAGCAGCTTAGCGGTATTGGGACCGGCTGGGGCCAACGTCCTGACTTTC | CASSLAVLGPAGANVLTF
TRBD2 | TRBJ2-3 | TRBV15 | few | TGTGCCACGGGGGAGGGAGCGGTAGTAGATACGCAGTATTTT | CATGEGAVVDTQYF
NA | TRBJ1-6 | TRBV7-2 | few | TGTGCCAGCAGCTTTGGGTGGGGAGGCTCCTCACCCCTCCACTTT | CASSFGWGGSSPLHF
NA | TRBJ2-1 | TRBV3-1 | NA | TGTGCCAGCGGCCTCCCTGGGGAGGTCAATGAGCAGTTCTTC | CASGLPGEVNEQFF
TRBD1 | TRBJ2-7 | TRBV5-1 | NA | TGCGCCAGCAGCCCGACAGGGATCGACGAGCAGTACTTC | CASSPTGIDEQYF
TRBD2 | TRBJ2-1 | TRBV6-2/TRBV6-3 | NA | TGTGCCAGCACCTTACTAGCGGAGGGCGGTGAGCAGTTCTTC | CASTLLAEGGEQFF
TRBD2 | TRBJ2-7 | TRBV7-9 | NA | TGTGCCAGCAGCTCCCCCACTAGCGGGAGGAACAATGAGCAGTACTTC | CASSSPTSGRNNEQYF
TRBD1 | TRBJ1-2 | TRBV6-6 | NA | TGTGCCAGCAGCCCCGGGACAGGGAGAGTAGGAGGCTACACCTTC | CASSPGTGRVGGYTF
NA | TRBJ2-7 | TRBV12-3/TRBV12-4 | NA | TGTGCCAGCAGTGAAGACCAGCTATACAATGAGCAGTACTTC | CASSEDQLYNEQYF
NA | TRBJ2-5 | TRBV9 | NA | TGTGCCAGCAGCCAAACCCACACCGAGACCCAGTACTTC | CASSQTHTETQYF
TRBD1 | TRBJ2-3 | TRBV5-1 | once | TGCGCCAGCAGCCTGGCCGGACAGGGGAGGGATACGCAGTATTTT | CASSLAGQGRDTQYF
NA | TRBJ1-5 | TRBV7-9 | few | TGTGCCAGCAGCACAGACAATCAGCCCCAGCATTTT | CASSTDNQPQHF
NA | TRBJ1-1 | TRBV6-6 | NA | TGTGCCAGCAGTTACTCGACTGGGGCTACGGGCACTGAAGCTTTCTTT | CASSYSTGATGTEAFF
TRBD1 | TRBJ2-7 | TRBV10-3 | few | TGTGCCATCAGTGAAGGACAGGGCCGATACGAGCAGTACTTC | CAISEGQGRYEQYF
TRBD2 | TRBJ2-1 | TRBV24-1 | NA | TGTGCCACCAGTGATTTGCGGGCGGGAGTCTCTAATGAGCAGTTCTTC | CATSDLRAGVSNEQFF
TRBD2 | TRBJ2-7 | TRBV3-1 | NA | TGTGCCAGCGGCCAAGGTCTAGCGGGAGGCGAGCAGTACTTC | CASGQGLAGGEQYF
NA | TRBJ2-5 | TRBV9 | NA | TGTGCCAGCAGCGTAGCTACGGGGGAGCGTGGAGAGACCCAGTACTTC | CASSVATGERGETQYF
TRBD2 | TRBJ2-1 | TRBV20-1 | NA | TGCAGTGCCCCAGGACTAGCGGGAGGTTTCAACAATGAGCAGTTCTTC | CSAPGLAGGFNNEQFF
TRBD1 | TRBJ2-5 | TRBV29-1 | few | TGCAGCGGTCACAGGGGATTGGAGACCCAGTACTTC | CSGHRGLETQYF
TRBD2 | TRBJ2-7 | TRBV4-2 | NA | TGTGCCAGCAGCCACGCGACTAGCGGGGGCTACGAGCAGTACTTC | CASSHATSGGYEQYF
NA | TRBJ2-5 | TRBV9 | NA | TGTGCCAGCAGCGAGGACCCCGGGACATTGAGGGAGACCCAGTACTTC | CASSEDPGTLRETQYF
TRBD2 | TRBJ2-7 | TRBV9 | few | TGTGCCAGCAGCCCCGGAAAGCGGGGGACCCTGGCCGAGCAGTACTTC | CASSPGKRGTLAEQYF
TRBD1 | TRBJ2-1 | TRBV14 | few | TGTGCCAGCAGCCCTCTGGGACAGGGGGCGTTTGGGTACAATGAGCAGTTCTTC | CASSPLGQGAFGYNEQFF
NA | TRBJ1-1 | TRBV7-9 | many | TGTGCCAGCAGCTTAATGGGGACTGAAGCTTTCTTT | CASSLMGTEAFF
NA | TRBJ1-1 | TRBV25-1 | NA | TGTGCTACCCAAGAAACTGCGAACACTGAAGCTTTCTTT | CATQETANTEAFF
NA | TRBJ1-3 | TRBV29-1 | NA | TGCAGCGCCCGGACCAGCTCTGGAAACACCATATATTTT | CSARTSSGNTIYF
TRBD1 | TRBJ2-1 | TRBV7-8 | NA | TGTGCCAGCAGCTCATATGGACAGGGGTACAACAATGAGCAGTTCTTC | CASSSYGQGYNNEQFF
TRBD2 | TRBJ2-7 | TRBV10-3 | NA | TGTGCCATCAGCGACTCTAGCGGGAAGCTCGACGAGCAGTACTTC | CAISDSSGKLDEQYF
TRBD1 | TRBJ2-7 | TRBV6-6 | NA | TGTGCCAGCACCTATAGGACAGGGGGAAGGGGCGAGCAGTACTTC | CASTYRTGGRGEQYF
NA | TRBJ2-2 | TRBV12-3/TRBV12-4 | NA | TGTGCCAGCAGGGACCTCACCGGGGAGCTGTTTTTT | CASRDLTGELFF
TRBD2 | TRBJ2-3 | TRBV6-2/TRBV6-3 | few | TGTGCCAGCAGTCACCCCGGGACTATCACAGATACGCAGTATTTT | CASSHPGTITDTQYF
NA | TRBJ2-7 | TRBV11-2 | NA | TGTGCCAGCAGCGTAGATAGTGGCGGGGAGGAGCAGTACTTC | CASSVDSGGEEQYF
NA | TRBJ2-3 | TRBV5-1 | NA | TGCGCCAGCAGCTGGGCCGGGGTTAGCACAGATACGCAGTATTTT | CASSWAGVSTDTQYF